This T cell receptor beta chain was recorded in a study of blood T cell repertoires in COVID-19. Clones were sequenced by immunoSEQ multiplex PCR, and TCRdb holds only the in-frame ones, with some missing. This sample yields about 71,000 clones, of which around 90% are seen a single time; less than 0.8% belongs to the top ten. Trimming removed 1 base from V and 8 bases from J; junction bases left unmatched: 4. Per germline, CDR1 SEHNR and CDR2 FQNEAQ (reference sequence). The CDR3 is 13 amino acids. The TCR sequence derives from a woman older than 75 with acute or convalescent COVID-19. The rearrangement joins TRBV7-9 to TRBJ1-2, with 7 nucleotides matching TRBD1. Input material: peripheral blood. The CDR3 region has the DNA TGTGCCAGCAGCTTAGGGAACAGGGGCGGCTACACCTTC. Residues: CASSLGNRGGYTF.